This is a list of T cell receptor beta chains from one sample in a study of cytomegalovirus exposure and HLA in healthy donors. Assay: immunoSEQ multiplex PCR; the TCRdb copy retains only in-frame clones and omits some. The sample lists approximately 110,000 clones; roughly 80% were seen once. The source material was PBMCs. These receptors were obtained from a man younger than 40 in good health and CMV-seropositive. Each CDR3 is given with its conserved first and last residue. The D gene is left open where the match is weak. Expanded clones get a size class; other rows say once, few or many, or leave the size out.

J | size | V | D | CDR3 | DNA
TRBJ2-5 | - | TRBV5-1 | - | CASSSLRGGARETQYF | TGCGCCAGCAGCTCCTTAAGAGGGGGGGCGCGGGAGACCCAGTACTTC
TRBJ2-3 | - | TRBV6-5 | TRBD2 | CASSYSWLAGTDTQYF | TGTGCCAGCAGTTACTCGTGGCTAGCGGGCACAGATACGCAGTATTTT
TRBJ2-2 | - | TRBV6-1 | TRBD1 | CASRADRGLAGELFF | TGTGCCAGCAGGGCGGACAGGGGGCTGGCCGGGGAGCTGTTTTTT
TRBJ1-1 | once | TRBV10-3 | TRBD1 | CAISPGQGAPMGNTEAFF | TGTGCCATCAGTCCCGGACAGGGGGCGCCGATGGGTAACACTGAAGCTTTCTTT
TRBJ2-5 | - | TRBV7-8 | - | CASSLAGQGTETQYF | TGTGCCAGCAGCTTAGCAGGTCAGGGGACAGAGACCCAGTACTTC
TRBJ1-4 | - | TRBV14 | TRBD1 | CASSQGGQVIDNEKLFF | TGTGCCAGCAGCCAAGGGGGACAGGTCATCGATAATGAAAAACTGTTTTTT
TRBJ2-3 | - | TRBV5-8 | TRBD2 | CASSRLAGVITDTQYF | TGTGCCAGCAGCAGACTAGCGGGAGTCATAACAGATACGCAGTATTTT
TRBJ1-5 | - | TRBV19 | - | CASSINPGRDQPQHF | TGTGCCAGTAGTATAAACCCCGGGAGAGATCAGCCCCAGCATTTT
TRBJ2-5 | - | TRBV5-4 | - | CASSSRQALLTQYF | TGTGCCAGCAGCTCACGACAGGCATTACTAACCCAGTACTTC
TRBJ1-6 | - | TRBV6-5 | - | CASSAVSSYNSPLHF | TGTGCCAGCAGTGCAGTAAGCTCCTATAATTCACCCCTCCACTTT
TRBJ1-5 | - | TRBV5-1 | - | CASSLGPQGRGNQPQHF | TGCGCCAGCAGCTTGGGGCCACAGGGTAGGGGCAATCAGCCCCAGCATTTT
TRBJ2-2 | - | TRBV5-6 | - | CASSQGTSGELFF | TGTGCCAGCAGTCAGGGGACGTCTGGGGAGCTGTTTTTT
TRBJ1-5 | - | TRBV28 | - | CASSNYRDTHNQPQHF | TGTGCCAGCAGCAATTACCGGGACACCCACAATCAGCCCCAGCATTTT
TRBJ2-7 | - | TRBV6-5 | - | CASSYRANYEQYF | TGTGCCAGCAGTTACCGAGCTAACTACGAGCAGTACTTC
TRBJ2-1 | - | TRBV7-2 | TRBD2 | CASSLGSGGVDEQFF | TGTGCCAGCAGCTTGGGTAGCGGGGGGGTCGATGAGCAGTTCTTC
TRBJ2-7 | few | TRBV2 | TRBD2 | CASIAVIAGPSFYEQYF | TGTGCCAGCATTGCTGTAATAGCGGGGCCAAGTTTCTACGAGCAGTACTTC
TRBJ1-2 | - | TRBV6-5 | - | CASSYRRADYGYTF | TGTGCCAGCAGTTATAGGAGGGCAGACTATGGCTACACCTTC
TRBJ1-5 | - | TRBV6-6 | - | CASSSDQGDQPQHF | TGTGCCAGCAGTTCAGATCAGGGCGATCAGCCCCAGCATTTT
TRBJ1-2 | - | TRBV19 | - | CALFAEGSFGYTF | TGTGCCCTCTTTGCGGAGGGCTCTTTCGGCTACACCTTC
TRBJ2-7 | few | TRBV7-9 | TRBD1 | CASSPGQVGGAYEQYF | TGTGCCAGCAGCCCCGGGCAGGTAGGGGGCGCGTACGAGCAGTACTTC
TRBJ1-2 | - | TRBV6-5 | TRBD1 | CASSYQGQGYGYTF | TGTGCCAGCAGTTACCAGGGACAGGGATATGGCTACACCTTC
TRBJ2-1 | - | TRBV6-1 | - | CAIRRRGGLYNEQFF | TGTGCCATTCGAAGAAGGGGGGGCTTATACAATGAGCAGTTCTTC
TRBJ2-1 | few | TRBV18 | - | CASSPPARSYNEQFF | TGTGCCAGCTCACCACCGGCGAGGTCCTACAATGAGCAGTTCTTC
TRBJ1-5 | - | TRBV7-9 | TRBD1 | CASSSATGGDQPQHF | TGTGCCAGCAGCTCCGCAACAGGGGGAGATCAGCCCCAGCATTTT
TRBJ2-7 | - | TRBV28 | - | CASTPLSPYEQYF | TGTGCCAGCACCCCGTTAAGTCCCTACGAGCAGTACTTC
TRBJ1-4 | - | TRBV5-4 | TRBD1 | CASSLWQGDGELFF | TGTGCCAGCAGCTTATGGCAGGGGGATGGGGAACTGTTTTTT
TRBJ2-3 | - | TRBV29-1 | TRBD2 | CSAGGGLAGGGTDTQYF | TGCAGCGCTGGAGGGGGACTAGCGGGAGGAGGCACAGATACGCAGTATTTT
TRBJ2-7 | - | TRBV18 | TRBD1 | CASSPDRARDEQYF | TGTGCCAGCTCACCGGACAGGGCACGGGACGAGCAGTACTTC
TRBJ2-3 | - | TRBV30 | - | CAWSSGNTDTQYF | TGTGCCTGGAGCTCGGGGAACACAGATACGCAGTATTTT
TRBJ1-2 | - | TRBV6-6 | - | CASSPSTGNYGYTF | TGTGCCAGTTCTCCGTCAACAGGGAACTATGGCTACACCTTC
TRBJ2-2 | once | TRBV7-2 | TRBD2 | CASSRTSDTGELFF | TGTGCCAGCAGCCGGACTAGTGATACCGGGGAGCTGTTTTTT
TRBJ1-3 | - | TRBV2 | - | CASSELSEGLFDGNTIYF | TGTGCCAGCAGTGAACTATCGGAGGGGTTGTTTGACGGAAACACCATATATTTT
TRBJ1-6 | - | TRBV6-5 | TRBD1 | CASSYGTGDSPLHF | TGTGCCAGCAGTTACGGGACAGGTGATTCACCCCTCCACTTT
TRBJ2-1 | - | TRBV2 | - | CASSELLYNEQFF | TGTGCCAGCAGTGAACTACTGTACAATGAGCAGTTCTTC
TRBJ1-2 | - | TRBV5-4 | - | CASSLLAGGLGGYTF | TGTGCCAGCAGCTTGCTGGCGGGGGGGTTAGGTGGCTACACCTTC
TRBJ1-2 | - | TRBV5-1 | TRBD1 | CASSYDRDRGGYTF | TGCGCCAGCAGCTATGACCGGGACAGGGGTGGCTACACCTTC